The clone carrying this T cell receptor beta chain was observed many times. Its antigen remains unknown. Molecular-barcoded quantitative 5'-RACE produced these TCR beta libraries. TCRdb passed the 5' RACE reads through MiXCR, listing each CDR3 protein once. The table lists about 240,000 distinct CDR3 sequences, about 10% of them singletons, with under 7% in the top ten. Trimming removed 4 bases from V and 7 bases from J; junction bases left unmatched: 1. This CDR3 region has 12 residues. Looked up from germline, CDR1 is SGHRS and CDR2 is YFSETQ. The sample belongs to a study of CD8 T cells in ankylosing spondylitis. Study observations and caveats: Disease-associated clones were reportedly significantly overrepresented in matched ankylosing spondylitis synovial fluid.

The specimen was blood, either unsorted or a sorted T cell fraction (not recorded which). J is TRBJ2-1 and V is TRBV5-1, with TRBD2 identical over 8 bases. This TCR derives from a male donor with ankylosing spondylitis or in good health (not recorded which). The CDR3 DNA reads as TGCGCCAGCAGCGAGCGGGAGAATGAGCAGTTCTTC. Protein product: CASSERENEQFF.